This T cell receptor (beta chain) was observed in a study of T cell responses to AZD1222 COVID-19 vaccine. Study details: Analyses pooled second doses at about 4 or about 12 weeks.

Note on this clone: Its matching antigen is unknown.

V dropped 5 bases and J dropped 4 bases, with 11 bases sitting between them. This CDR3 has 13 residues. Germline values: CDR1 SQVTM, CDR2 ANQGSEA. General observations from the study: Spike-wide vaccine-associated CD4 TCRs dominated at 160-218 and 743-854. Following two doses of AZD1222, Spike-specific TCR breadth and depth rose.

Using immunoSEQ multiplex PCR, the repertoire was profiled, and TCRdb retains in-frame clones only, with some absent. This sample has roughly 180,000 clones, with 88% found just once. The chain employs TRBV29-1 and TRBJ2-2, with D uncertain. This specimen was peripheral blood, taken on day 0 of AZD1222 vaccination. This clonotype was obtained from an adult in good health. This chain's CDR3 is CSVITGLTGELFF. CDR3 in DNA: TGCAGCGTTATTACCGGGCTCACCGGGGAGCTGTTTTTT.